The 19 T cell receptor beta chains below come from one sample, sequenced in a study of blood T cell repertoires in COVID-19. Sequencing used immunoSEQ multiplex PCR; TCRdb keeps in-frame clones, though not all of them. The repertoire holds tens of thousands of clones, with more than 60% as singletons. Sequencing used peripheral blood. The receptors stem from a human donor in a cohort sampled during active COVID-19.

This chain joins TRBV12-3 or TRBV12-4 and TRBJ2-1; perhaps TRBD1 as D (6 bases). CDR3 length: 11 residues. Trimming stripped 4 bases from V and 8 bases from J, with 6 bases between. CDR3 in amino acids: CASSYRDEQFF. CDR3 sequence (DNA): TGTGCCAGCAGTTACAGGGATGAGCAGTTCTTC.

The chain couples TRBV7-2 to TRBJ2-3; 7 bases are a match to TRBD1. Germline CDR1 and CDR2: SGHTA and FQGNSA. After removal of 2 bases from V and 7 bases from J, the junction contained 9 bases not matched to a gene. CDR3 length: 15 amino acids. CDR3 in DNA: TGTGCCAGCAGCTTATCCGGGACAGAGGTCTATACGCAGTATTTT. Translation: CASSLSGTEVYTQYF.

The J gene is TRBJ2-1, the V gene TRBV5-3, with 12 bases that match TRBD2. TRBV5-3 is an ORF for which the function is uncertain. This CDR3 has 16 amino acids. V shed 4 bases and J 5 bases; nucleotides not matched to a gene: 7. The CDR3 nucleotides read TGTGCCAGAAGCCAGAGGACTAGCGGGGTGAACAATGAGCAGTTCTTC. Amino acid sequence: CARSQRTSGVNNEQFF.

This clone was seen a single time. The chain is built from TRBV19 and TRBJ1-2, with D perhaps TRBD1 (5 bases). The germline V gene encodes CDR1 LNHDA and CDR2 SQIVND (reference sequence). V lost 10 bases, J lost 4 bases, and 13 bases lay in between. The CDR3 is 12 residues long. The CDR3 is CATRHGGYGYTF. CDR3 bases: TGTGCCACCAGGCACGGGGGCTATGGCTACACCTTC.

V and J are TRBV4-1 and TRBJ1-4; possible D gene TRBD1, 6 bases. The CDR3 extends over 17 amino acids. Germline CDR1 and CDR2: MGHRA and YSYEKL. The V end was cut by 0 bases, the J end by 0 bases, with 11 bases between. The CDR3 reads CASSQDNTGTTNEKLFF. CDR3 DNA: TGCGCCAGCAGCCAAGATAACACAGGGACAACTAATGAAAAACTGTTTTTT.

The CDR3 DNA follows: TGTGCCAGCAGTTTAGATCCAGGGCTCTATGGCTACACCTTC. Translated: CASSLDPGLYGYTF. The chain combines TRBV28 with TRBJ1-2; TRBD1 is a possible D gene (5 bases). The CDR3 runs 14 residues. CDR1 and CDR2 from the germline V gene are MDHEN and SYDVKM. Trimming shortened V by 2 bases and J by 4 bases, and 11 bases separated the two germline ends.

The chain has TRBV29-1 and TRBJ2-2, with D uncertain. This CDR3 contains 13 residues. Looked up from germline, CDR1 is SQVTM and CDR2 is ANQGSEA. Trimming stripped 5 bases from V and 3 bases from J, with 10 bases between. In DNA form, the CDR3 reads TGCAGCGTTACCGACACGTACACCGGGGAGCTGTTTTTT. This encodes CSVTDTYTGELFF.

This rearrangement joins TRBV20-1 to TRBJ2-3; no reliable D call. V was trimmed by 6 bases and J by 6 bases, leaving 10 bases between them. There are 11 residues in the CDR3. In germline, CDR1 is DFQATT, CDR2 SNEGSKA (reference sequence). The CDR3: CSAPRSDTQYF. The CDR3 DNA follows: TGCAGTGCCCCGCGGTCGGATACGCAGTATTTT.

The CDR3 is CASSSAGTGKLDTQYF. The DNA for the CDR3 is TGTGCCAGCAGTTCCGCCGGGACAGGGAAACTGGATACGCAGTATTTT. This chain uses TRBV28 with TRBJ2-3; 9 bases are a match to TRBD1. CDR1 MDHEN and CDR2 SYDVKM come from the germline V gene. The CDR3 has 16 residues. V lost 4 bases, J lost 6 bases, and 11 bases stayed unmatched.

The chain's CDR3 is CASSLFPAGAGETQYF. CDR3 sequence (DNA): TGCGCCAGCAGCTTGTTTCCAGCGGGAGCGGGCGAGACCCAGTACTTC. The chain couples TRBV5-1 to TRBJ2-5, with TRBD2 identical over 8 bases. Germline V gene data show CDR1 as SGHRS and CDR2 as YFSETQ. The CDR3 loop spans 16 amino acids. V was pared by 1 base and J by 5 bases, with 10 bases of the junction left unmatched.

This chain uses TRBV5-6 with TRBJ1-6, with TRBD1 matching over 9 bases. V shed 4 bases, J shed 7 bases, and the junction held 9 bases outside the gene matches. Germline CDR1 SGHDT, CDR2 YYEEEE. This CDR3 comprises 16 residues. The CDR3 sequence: CASSLIGDRANSPLHF. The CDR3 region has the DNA TGTGCCAGCAGCCTCATTGGGGACAGGGCAAATTCACCCCTCCACTTT.

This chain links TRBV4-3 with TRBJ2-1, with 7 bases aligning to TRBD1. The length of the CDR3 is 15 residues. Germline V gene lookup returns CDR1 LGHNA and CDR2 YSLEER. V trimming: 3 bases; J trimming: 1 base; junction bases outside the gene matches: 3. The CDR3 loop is CASSHRDSSYNEQFF. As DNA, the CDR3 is TGCGCCAGCAGCCATCGGGACAGTTCCTACAATGAGCAGTTCTTC.

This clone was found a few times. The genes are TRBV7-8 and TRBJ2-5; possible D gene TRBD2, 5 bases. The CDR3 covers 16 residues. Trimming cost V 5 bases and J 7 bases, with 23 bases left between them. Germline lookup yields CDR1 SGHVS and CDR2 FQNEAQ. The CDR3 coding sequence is TGTGCCAGCAGCCTCACGGGCGTCGGTGTGGCGGGGACCCAGTACTTC. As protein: CASSLTGVGVAGTQYF. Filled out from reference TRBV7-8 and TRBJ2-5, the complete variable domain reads GAGVSQSPRYKVAKRGQDVALRCDPISGHVSLFWYQQALGQGPEFLTYFQNEAQLDKSGLPSDRFFAERPEGSVSTLKIQRTQQEDSAVYLCASSLTGVGVAGTQYFGPGTRLLVL.

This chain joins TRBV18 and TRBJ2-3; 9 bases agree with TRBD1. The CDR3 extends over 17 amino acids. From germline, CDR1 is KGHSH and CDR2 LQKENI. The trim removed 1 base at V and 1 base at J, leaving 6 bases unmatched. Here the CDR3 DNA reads TGTGCCAGCTCACCACTAAGGGGGGACAGGGGCACAGATACGCAGTATTTT. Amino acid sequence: CASSPLRGDRGTDTQYF.

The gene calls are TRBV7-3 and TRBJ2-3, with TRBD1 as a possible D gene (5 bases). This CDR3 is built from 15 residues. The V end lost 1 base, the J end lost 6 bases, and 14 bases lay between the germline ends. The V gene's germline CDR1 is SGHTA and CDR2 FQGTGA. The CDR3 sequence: CASSLMGLPQDTQYF. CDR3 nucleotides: TGTGCCAGCAGCTTAATGGGGCTCCCCCAGGATACGCAGTATTTT.

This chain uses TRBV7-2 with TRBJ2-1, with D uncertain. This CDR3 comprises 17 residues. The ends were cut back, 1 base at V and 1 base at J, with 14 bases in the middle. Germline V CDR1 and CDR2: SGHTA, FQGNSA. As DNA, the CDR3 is TGTGCCAGCAGCTTAGTCTTTGCGTCGGTGTCCTACAATGAGCAGTTCTTC. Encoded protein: CASSLVFASVSYNEQFF. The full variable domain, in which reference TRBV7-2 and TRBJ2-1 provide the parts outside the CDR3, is GAGVSQSPSNKVTEKGKDVELRCDPISGHTALYWYRQSLGQGLEFLIYFQGNSAPDKSGLPSDRFSAERTGGSVSTLTIQRTQQEDSAVYLCASSLVFASVSYNEQFFGPGTRLTVL.

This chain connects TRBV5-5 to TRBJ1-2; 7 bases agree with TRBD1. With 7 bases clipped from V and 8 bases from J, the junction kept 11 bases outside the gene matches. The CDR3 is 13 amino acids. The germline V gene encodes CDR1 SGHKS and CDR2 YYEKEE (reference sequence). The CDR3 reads CASGNRGSRGYTF. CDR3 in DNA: TGTGCCAGCGGTAACAGGGGATCGCGCGGCTACACCTTC.

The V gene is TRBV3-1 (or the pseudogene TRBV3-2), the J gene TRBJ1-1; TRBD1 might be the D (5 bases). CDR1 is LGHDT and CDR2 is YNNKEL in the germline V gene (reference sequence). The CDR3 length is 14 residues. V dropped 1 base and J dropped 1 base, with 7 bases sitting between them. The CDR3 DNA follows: TGTGCCAGCAGCCAAGTGGGGGGGAACACTGAAGCTTTCTTT. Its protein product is CASSQVGGNTEAFF.

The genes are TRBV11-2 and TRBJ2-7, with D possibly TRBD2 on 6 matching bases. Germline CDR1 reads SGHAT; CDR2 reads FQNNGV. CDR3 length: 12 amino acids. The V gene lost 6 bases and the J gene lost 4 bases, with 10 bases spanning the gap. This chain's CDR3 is CASRVGLYEQYF. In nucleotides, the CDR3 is TGTGCCAGCAGGGTGGGACTGTACGAGCAGTACTTC.